The T cell receptor beta chain described here comes from a study of blood T cell repertoires in COVID-19. TCRdb's table, derived via immunoSEQ multiplex PCR, lists solely in-frame clones and lacks some. The table includes roughly 250,000 clones, around 82% detected once. Germline V gene sequence: CDR1 SNHLY, CDR2 FYNNEI. The ends were cut back, 8 bases at V and 5 bases at J, with 16 bases in the middle. CDR3 length equals 14 residues. This sequence originates from a woman aged 80 or over with active or convalescent COVID-19. This chain connects TRBV2 to TRBJ1-5; weak D call: TRBD1 (5 bases). The sequenced sample was peripheral blood. The CDR3 sequence is CASWWGGGDQPQHF. The CDR3 coding sequence is TGTGCCAGCTGGTGGGGGGGTGGGGATCAGCCCCAGCATTTT.